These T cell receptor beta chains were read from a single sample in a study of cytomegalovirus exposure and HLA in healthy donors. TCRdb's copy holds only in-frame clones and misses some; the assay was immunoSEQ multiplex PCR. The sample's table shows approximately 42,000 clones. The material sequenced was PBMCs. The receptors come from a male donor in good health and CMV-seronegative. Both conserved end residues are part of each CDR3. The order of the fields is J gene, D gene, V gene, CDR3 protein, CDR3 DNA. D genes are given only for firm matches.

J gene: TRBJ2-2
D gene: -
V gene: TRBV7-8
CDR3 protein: CASSLAHQAGELFF
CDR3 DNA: TGTGCCAGCAGCTTAGCGCATCAGGCCGGGGAGCTGTTTTTT

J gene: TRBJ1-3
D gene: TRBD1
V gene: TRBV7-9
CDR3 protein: CASYRGPHSGNTIYF
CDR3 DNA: TGTGCCAGCTACAGGGGACCCCACTCTGGAAACACCATATATTTT

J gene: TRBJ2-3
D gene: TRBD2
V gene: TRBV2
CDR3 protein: CASTSGSNANTQYF
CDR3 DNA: TGTGCCAGCACTAGCGGGAGTAATGCGAATACGCAGTATTTT

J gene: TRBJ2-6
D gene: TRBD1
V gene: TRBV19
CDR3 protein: CASSPGTVRSGANVLTF
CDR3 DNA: TGTGCCAGTAGTCCAGGGACAGTCCGCTCTGGGGCCAACGTCCTGACTTTC

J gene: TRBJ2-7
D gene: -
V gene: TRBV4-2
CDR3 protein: CASSHGTSIYEQYF
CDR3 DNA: TGTGCCAGCAGCCATGGGACTTCAATCTACGAGCAGTACTTC

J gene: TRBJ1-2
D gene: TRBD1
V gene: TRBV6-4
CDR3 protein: CASSPDRVSGYTF
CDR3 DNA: TGTGCCAGCAGTCCTGACAGGGTTTCTGGCTACACCTTC

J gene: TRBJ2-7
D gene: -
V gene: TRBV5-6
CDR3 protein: CASANSIEPSFYEQYF
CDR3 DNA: TGTGCCAGCGCTAATAGTATAGAACCTTCTTTCTACGAGCAGTACTTC

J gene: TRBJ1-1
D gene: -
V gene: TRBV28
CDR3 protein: CASSFQERYTEAFF
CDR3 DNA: TGTGCCAGCAGTTTTCAAGAGAGGTACACTGAAGCTTTCTTT

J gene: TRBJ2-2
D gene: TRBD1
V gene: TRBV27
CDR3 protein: CASSPGTGYTGELFF
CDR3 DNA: TGTGCCAGCAGTCCCGGGACAGGGTACACCGGGGAGCTGTTTTTT

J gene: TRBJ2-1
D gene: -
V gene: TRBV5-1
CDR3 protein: CASSYQDSHNEQFF
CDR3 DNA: TGCGCCAGCAGCTACCAAGACAGCCACAATGAGCAGTTCTTC

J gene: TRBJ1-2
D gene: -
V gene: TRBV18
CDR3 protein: CASSPNSIRTVIYARTYGYTF
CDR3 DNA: TGTGCCAGCTCACCAAACTCAATTCGGACAGTAATCTATGCACGAACCTATGGCTACACCTTC

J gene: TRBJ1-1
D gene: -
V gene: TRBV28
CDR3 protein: CASSLRRGNPPEAFF
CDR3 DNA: TGTGCCAGCAGTTTGCGCAGGGGCAATCCCCCTGAAGCTTTCTTT

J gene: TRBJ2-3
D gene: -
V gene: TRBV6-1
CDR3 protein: CASSSDATTTDTQYF
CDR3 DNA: TGTGCCAGCAGCTCCGATGCGACAACCACAGATACGCAGTATTTT

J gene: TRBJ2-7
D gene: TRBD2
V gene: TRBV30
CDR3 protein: CAWSGPPTSGSYEQYF
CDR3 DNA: TGTGCCTGGAGTGGACCCCCAACTAGCGGGAGTTACGAGCAGTACTTC